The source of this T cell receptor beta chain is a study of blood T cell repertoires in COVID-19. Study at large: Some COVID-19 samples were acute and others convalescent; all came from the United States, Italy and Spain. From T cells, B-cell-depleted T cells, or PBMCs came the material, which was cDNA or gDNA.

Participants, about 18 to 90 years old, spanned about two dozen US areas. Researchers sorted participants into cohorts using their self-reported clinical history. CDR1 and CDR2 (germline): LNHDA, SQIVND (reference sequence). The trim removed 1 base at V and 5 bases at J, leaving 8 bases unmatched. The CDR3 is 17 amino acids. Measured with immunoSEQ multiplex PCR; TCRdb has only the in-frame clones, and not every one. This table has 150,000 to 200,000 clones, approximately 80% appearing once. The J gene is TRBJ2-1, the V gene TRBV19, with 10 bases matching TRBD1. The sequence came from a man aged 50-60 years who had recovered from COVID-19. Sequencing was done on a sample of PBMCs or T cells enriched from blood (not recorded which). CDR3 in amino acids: CASSIAGTGARDNEQFF. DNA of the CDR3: TGTGCCAGTAGTATAGCCGGGACAGGGGCCAGGGACAATGAGCAGTTCTTC.